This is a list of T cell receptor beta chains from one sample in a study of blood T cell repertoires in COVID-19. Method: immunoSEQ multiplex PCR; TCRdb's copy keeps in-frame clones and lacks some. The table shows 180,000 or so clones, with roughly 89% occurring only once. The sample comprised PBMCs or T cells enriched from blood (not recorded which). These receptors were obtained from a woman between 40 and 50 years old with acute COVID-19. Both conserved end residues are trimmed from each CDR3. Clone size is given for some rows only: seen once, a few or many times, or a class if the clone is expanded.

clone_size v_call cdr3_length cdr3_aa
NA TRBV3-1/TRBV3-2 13 ASSPLGLVIYEQY
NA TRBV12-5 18 ASGPSGTSGRKGKNYEQY
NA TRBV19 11 ATARGTNEKLF
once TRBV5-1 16 ASSPFMAGTSTNEKLF
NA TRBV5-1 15 ASSLASGGGATDTQY
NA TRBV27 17 ASSLRWQGANPGANVLT
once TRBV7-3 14 ASSLGLRGSTDTQY
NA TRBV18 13 ASSPPGLVGETQY
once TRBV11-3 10 ASSSNRDTQY
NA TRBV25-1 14 ASSDEGLPYNSPLH
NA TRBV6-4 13 ASSDTGTGGTEAF
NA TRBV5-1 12 ASSGTVTTDTQY
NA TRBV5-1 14 ASSPSTLQDMNEQF
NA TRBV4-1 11 ASSRPGNSPLH
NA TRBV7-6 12 ASSLSGHSYEQY
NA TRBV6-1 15 ASSERQGQGGNQPQH
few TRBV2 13 ASSLQLSSNQPQH
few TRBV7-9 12 ASSPGTPPYEQY
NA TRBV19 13 ASSDRDRRTGELF
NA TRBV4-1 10 ASSPGLTEAF
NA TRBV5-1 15 ASSLGAGGALNTEAF
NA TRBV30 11 AWSRQGVGGYT
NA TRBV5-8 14 AIHTRDRSTKETQY
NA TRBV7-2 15 ASTPGSRGVMNTEAF
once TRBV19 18 ASSMTLPGTGGSGANVLT
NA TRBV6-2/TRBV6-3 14 ASSYLGGASTDTQY
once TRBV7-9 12 ASSRGAGNSPLH
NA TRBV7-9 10 AEGRHNNEQF
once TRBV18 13 ASSLGGDRLYEQY
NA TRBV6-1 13 ASSEDRGHGNTIY
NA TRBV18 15 ASSRVDRGPTNYGYT
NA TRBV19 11 ASSIGRNYGYT